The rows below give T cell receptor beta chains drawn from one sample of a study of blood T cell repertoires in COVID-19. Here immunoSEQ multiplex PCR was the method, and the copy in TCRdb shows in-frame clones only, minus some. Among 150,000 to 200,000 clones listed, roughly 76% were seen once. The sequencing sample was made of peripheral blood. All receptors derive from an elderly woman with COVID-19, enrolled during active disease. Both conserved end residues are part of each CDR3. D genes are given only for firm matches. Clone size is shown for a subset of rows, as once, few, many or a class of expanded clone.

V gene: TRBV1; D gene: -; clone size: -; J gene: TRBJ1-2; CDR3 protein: CTSSPVKGPRDYGYTF; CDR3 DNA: TGCACCAGCAGCCCTGTTAAGGGGCCGCGAGACTATGGCTACACCTTC
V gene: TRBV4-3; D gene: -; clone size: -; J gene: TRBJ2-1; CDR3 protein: CASSQAGGPSYNEQFF; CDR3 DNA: TGCGCCAGCAGCCAAGCGGGGGGCCCTTCCTACAATGAGCAGTTCTTC
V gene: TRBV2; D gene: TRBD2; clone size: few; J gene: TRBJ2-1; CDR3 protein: CASSEWRGTYNEQFF; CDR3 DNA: TGTGCCAGCAGTGAATGGCGGGGGACCTACAATGAGCAGTTCTTC
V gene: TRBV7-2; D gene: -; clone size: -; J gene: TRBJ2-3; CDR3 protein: CASSLDAGSINTQYF; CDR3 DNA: TGTGCCAGCAGCTTAGATGCGGGATCCATAAATACGCAGTATTTT
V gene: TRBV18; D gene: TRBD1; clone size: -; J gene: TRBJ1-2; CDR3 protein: CASSPARTGAAYGYTF; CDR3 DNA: TGTGCCAGCTCACCGGCCCGGACAGGGGCGGCCTATGGCTACACCTTC
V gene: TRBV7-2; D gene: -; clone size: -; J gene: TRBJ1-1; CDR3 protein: CATKREGGANTEAFF; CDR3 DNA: TGTGCCACCAAGAGGGAGGGGGGCGCGAACACTGAAGCTTTCTTT
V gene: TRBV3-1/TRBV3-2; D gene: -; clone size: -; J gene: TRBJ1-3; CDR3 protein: CASSQDGGNTIYF; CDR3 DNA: TGTGCCAGCAGCCAAGACGGTGGAAACACCATATATTTT
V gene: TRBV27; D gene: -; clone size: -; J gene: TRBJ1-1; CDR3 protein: CASSLMVGGTEAFF; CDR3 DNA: TGTGCCAGCAGTTTAATGGTAGGGGGAACTGAAGCTTTCTTT
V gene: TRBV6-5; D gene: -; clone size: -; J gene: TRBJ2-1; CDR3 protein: CASSLTRFYNEQFF; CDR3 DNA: TGTGCCAGCAGTTTGACTAGGTTTTACAATGAGCAGTTCTTC
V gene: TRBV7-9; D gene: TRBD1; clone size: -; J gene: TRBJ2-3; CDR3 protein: CASGDSRRNTQYF; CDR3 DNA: TGTGCCAGCGGGGACAGTCGCCGAAATACGCAGTATTTT
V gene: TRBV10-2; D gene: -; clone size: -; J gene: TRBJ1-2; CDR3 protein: CASSAAGDYGYTF; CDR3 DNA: TGCGCCAGCAGTGCTGCAGGGGACTATGGCTACACCTTC
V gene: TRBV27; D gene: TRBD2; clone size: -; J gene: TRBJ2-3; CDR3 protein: CASSPLAGGTTDTQYF; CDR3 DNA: TGTGCCAGCAGTCCCTTAGCGGGGGGGACCACAGATACGCAGTATTTT
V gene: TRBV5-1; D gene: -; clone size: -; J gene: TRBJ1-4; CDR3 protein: CASSLVGARDEKLFF; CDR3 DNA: TGCGCCAGCAGCTTGGTAGGGGCCAGGGATGAAAAACTGTTTTTT
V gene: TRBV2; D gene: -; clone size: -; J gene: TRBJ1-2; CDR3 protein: CASFTGSNYGYTF; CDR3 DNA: TGTGCCAGCTTTACAGGTTCTAACTATGGCTACACCTTC
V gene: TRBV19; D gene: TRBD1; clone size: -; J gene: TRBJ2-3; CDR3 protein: CASSAGTGTPTDTQYF; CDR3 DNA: TGTGCCAGTAGCGCCGGGACAGGGACCCCCACAGATACGCAGTATTTT
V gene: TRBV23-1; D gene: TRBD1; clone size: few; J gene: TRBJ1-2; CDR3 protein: CASSLLDRGLSYGYTF; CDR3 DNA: TGCGCCAGCAGTCTCCTGGACAGGGGGCTGAGCTATGGCTACACCTTC
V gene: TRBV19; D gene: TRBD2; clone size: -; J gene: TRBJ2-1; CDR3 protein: CASRWSSGRADEQFF; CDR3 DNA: TGTGCCAGTAGATGGTCTAGCGGGAGGGCCGATGAGCAGTTCTTC
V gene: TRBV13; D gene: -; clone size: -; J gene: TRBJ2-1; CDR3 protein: CASSSIAQRSSYNEQFF; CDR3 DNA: TGTGCCAGCAGCTCCATTGCCCAGAGGAGCTCCTACAATGAGCAGTTCTTC